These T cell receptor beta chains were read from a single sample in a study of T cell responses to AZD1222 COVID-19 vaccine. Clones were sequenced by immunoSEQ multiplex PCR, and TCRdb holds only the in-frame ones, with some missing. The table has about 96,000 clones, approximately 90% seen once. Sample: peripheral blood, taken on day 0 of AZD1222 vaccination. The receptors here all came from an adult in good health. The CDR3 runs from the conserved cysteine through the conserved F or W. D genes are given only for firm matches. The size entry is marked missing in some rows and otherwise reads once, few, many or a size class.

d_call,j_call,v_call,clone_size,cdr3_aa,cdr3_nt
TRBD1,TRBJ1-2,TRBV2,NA,CASSTGTGGSYTF,TGTGCCAGCAGCACCGGGACAGGGGGGAGCTACACCTTC
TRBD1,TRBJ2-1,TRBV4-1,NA,CASSQDRSGQGTMRQFF,TGCGCCAGCAGCCAAGATCGGAGTGGACAGGGAACAATGAGGCAGTTCTTC
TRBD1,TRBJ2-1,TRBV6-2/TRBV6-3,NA,CASSYLGQEYNEQFF,TGTGCCAGCAGTTACTTGGGACAGGAATACAATGAGCAGTTCTTC
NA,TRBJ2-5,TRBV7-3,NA,CASSRDGTQETQYF,TGTGCCAGCAGCCGGGACGGAACCCAAGAGACCCAGTACTTC
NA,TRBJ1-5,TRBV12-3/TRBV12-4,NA,CASSLAGFEPQHF,TGTGCCAGCAGTTTAGCAGGGTTTGAGCCCCAGCATTTT
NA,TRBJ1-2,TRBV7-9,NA,CASSPTGQLNYGYTF,TGTGCCAGCAGCCCCACCGGACAGCTTAACTATGGCTACACCTTC
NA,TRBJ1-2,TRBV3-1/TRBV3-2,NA,CASSQGRGAVVYGYTF,TGTGCCAGCAGCCAAGGGCGTGGGGCAGTGGTCTATGGCTACACCTTC
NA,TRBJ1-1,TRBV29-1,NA,CSVGAPWGNTEAFF,TGCAGCGTTGGCGCCCCGTGGGGTAACACTGAAGCTTTCTTT
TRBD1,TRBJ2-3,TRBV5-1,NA,CASSPPDRQSTDTQYF,TGCGCCAGCAGCCCGCCGGACAGGCAGAGCACAGATACGCAGTATTTT
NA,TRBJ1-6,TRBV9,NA,CASSVERGSPLHF,TGTGCCAGCAGCGTAGAACGGGGATCACCCCTCCACTTT
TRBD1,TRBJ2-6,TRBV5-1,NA,CASSRGQPGANVLTF,TGCGCCAGCAGCCGGGGACAGCCTGGGGCCAACGTCCTGACTTTC
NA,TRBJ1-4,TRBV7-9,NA,CASSLGARDYEKLFF,TGTGCCAGCAGCTTGGGGGCTCGGGACTACGAAAAACTGTTTTTT
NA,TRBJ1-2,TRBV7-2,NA,CASSLGYTGYGYTF,TGTGCCAGCAGCTTAGGGTACACGGGCTATGGCTACACCTTC
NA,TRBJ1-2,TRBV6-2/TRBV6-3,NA,CASSQDRNYGYTF,TGTGCCAGCAGCCAGGACAGAAACTATGGCTACACCTTC
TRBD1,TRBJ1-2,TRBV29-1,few,CSVSGTASFYGYTF,TGCAGCGTTTCAGGGACAGCGTCATTCTATGGCTACACCTTC
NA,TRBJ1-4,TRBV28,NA,CASSLPRGGGEKLFF,TGTGCCAGCAGTTTACCGAGGGGAGGGGGTGAAAAACTGTTTTTT
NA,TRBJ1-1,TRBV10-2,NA,CASSSGAYTEAFF,TGCGCCAGCAGTAGTGGCGCCTACACTGAAGCTTTCTTT
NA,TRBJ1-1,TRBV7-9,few,CASSLASRGTEAFF,TGTGCCAGCAGCTTAGCGTCCCGGGGGACTGAAGCTTTCTTT
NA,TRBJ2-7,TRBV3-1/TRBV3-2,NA,CASSLTHVNWGQRAYEQYF,TGTGCCAGCAGCCTTACCCATGTTAATTGGGGGCAGAGAGCCTACGAGCAGTACTTC
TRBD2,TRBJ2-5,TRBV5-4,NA,CASTSDSGGETQYF,TGTGCCAGCACCTCCGATAGCGGGGGAGAGACCCAGTACTTC
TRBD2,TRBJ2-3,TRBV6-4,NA,CASSTLAGGDTQYF,TGTGCCAGCAGTACGCTAGCGGGGGGAGATACGCAGTATTTT
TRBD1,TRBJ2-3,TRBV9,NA,CASSITGEDTQYF,TGTGCCAGCAGCATTACAGGGGAAGATACGCAGTATTTT
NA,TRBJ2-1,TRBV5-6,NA,CASSLEAGGYSYNEQFF,TGTGCCAGCAGCTTGGAGGCCGGGGGATACTCCTACAATGAGCAGTTCTTC
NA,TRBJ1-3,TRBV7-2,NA,CASSLRGSGNTIYF,TGTGCCAGCAGCTTAAGGGGAAGTGGAAACACCATATATTTT
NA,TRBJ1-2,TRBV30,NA,CAWTDQGYYGYTF,TGTGCCTGGACCGACCAGGGATACTATGGCTACACCTTC
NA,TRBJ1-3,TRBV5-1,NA,CASSTTSPGNTIYF,TGCGCCAGCAGCACAACTTCTCCCGGAAACACCATATATTTT
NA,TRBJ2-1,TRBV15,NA,CATSFGPLGSYNEQFF,TGTGCCACCAGCTTTGGCCCTCTCGGGTCCTACAATGAGCAGTTCTTC
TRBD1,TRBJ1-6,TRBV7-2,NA,CASSLAMTEWGQFYNSPLHF,TGTGCCAGCAGCTTAGCGATGACGGAATGGGGACAGTTTTATAATTCACCCCTCCACTTT
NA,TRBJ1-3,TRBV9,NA,CASSVMGGSGNTIYF,TGTGCCAGCAGCGTAATGGGGGGGAGTGGAAACACCATATATTTT
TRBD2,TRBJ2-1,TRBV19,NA,CASSPRSRLAGTYNEQFF,TGTGCCAGTAGCCCCCGAAGTCGGCTAGCGGGCACCTACAATGAGCAGTTCTTC
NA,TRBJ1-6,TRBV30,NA,CAYGSGTFNSPLHF,TGTGCCTACGGATCCGGGACATTTAATTCACCCCTCCACTTT